A selection of T cell receptor beta chains follows, all from one sample in a study of cytomegalovirus exposure and HLA in healthy donors. Assay used: immunoSEQ multiplex PCR; TCRdb lists only in-frame clones, some missing. The sample shows some 4,000 clones, approximately 84% of them seen only once. Sequencing was done on a sample of PBMCs. The receptors were gathered from a woman between 35 and 50 years old in good health and CMV-seropositive. Each CDR3 is given with its conserved first and last residue. The D gene is left open where the match is weak. Clone size is stated in some rows and not others, as once, few, many or a class when expanded.

j_call: TRBJ1-1
clone_size: NA
d_call: TRBD1
v_call: TRBV2
cdr3_length: 13
cdr3_nt: TGTGCCAGCAGTGGACAGGGACGGACTGAAGCTTTCTTT
cdr3_aa: CASSGQGRTEAFF

j_call: TRBJ1-1
clone_size: once
d_call: TRBD1
v_call: TRBV30
cdr3_length: 14
cdr3_nt: TGTGCCTGGAGTTTGACAGGGCAGTGGACTGAAGCTTTCTTT
cdr3_aa: CAWSLTGQWTEAFF

j_call: TRBJ1-5
clone_size: NA
d_call: NA
v_call: TRBV29-1
cdr3_length: 14
cdr3_nt: TGCAGCGTCGCCTATGACAGCAGCAATCAGCCCCAGCATTTT
cdr3_aa: CSVAYDSSNQPQHF

j_call: TRBJ1-2
clone_size: NA
d_call: NA
v_call: TRBV30
cdr3_length: 14
cdr3_nt: TGTGCCTGGAGTTGGGGGGGGTTAATCTATGGCTACACCTTC
cdr3_aa: CAWSWGGLIYGYTF

j_call: TRBJ1-6
clone_size: NA
d_call: NA
v_call: TRBV30
cdr3_length: 11
cdr3_nt: TGTGCCTGGGACAATTATTCACCCCTCCACTTT
cdr3_aa: CAWDNYSPLHF

j_call: TRBJ1-4
clone_size: NA
d_call: NA
v_call: TRBV18
cdr3_length: 14
cdr3_nt: TGTGCCAGCTCACCGGGCGGGGGCACTGAAAAACTGTTTTTT
cdr3_aa: CASSPGGGTEKLFF

j_call: TRBJ2-7
clone_size: NA
d_call: NA
v_call: TRBV30
cdr3_length: 13
cdr3_nt: TGTGCCTGGAGTGTACAGGGTGGCTACGAGCAGTACTTC
cdr3_aa: CAWSVQGGYEQYF

j_call: TRBJ2-1
clone_size: NA
d_call: NA
v_call: TRBV29-1
cdr3_length: 13
cdr3_nt: TGCAGCGTTCTGGGCGGGAAGGGATATGAGCAGTTCTTC
cdr3_aa: CSVLGGKGYEQFF

j_call: TRBJ1-4
clone_size: NA
d_call: NA
v_call: TRBV30
cdr3_length: 15
cdr3_nt: TGTGCCTGGAATAACGCGGGACTGATTAATGAAAAACTGTTTTTT
cdr3_aa: CAWNNAGLINEKLFF

j_call: TRBJ2-7
clone_size: NA
d_call: TRBD2
v_call: TRBV6-5
cdr3_length: 15
cdr3_nt: TGTGCCAGCAGTTACATGGGACTAGCGAGCTACGAGCAGTACTTC
cdr3_aa: CASSYMGLASYEQYF

j_call: TRBJ1-1
clone_size: NA
d_call: TRBD1
v_call: TRBV6-5
cdr3_length: 13
cdr3_nt: TGTGCCAGCAACGACAGGGAGAGCACTGAAGCTTTCTTT
cdr3_aa: CASNDRESTEAFF

j_call: TRBJ1-1
clone_size: few
d_call: NA
v_call: TRBV4-2
cdr3_length: 15
cdr3_nt: TGTGCCAGCAGCCCCACCCTGGAGATGAACACTGAAGCTTTCTTT
cdr3_aa: CASSPTLEMNTEAFF

j_call: TRBJ1-5
clone_size: NA
d_call: NA
v_call: TRBV6-6
cdr3_length: 12
cdr3_nt: TGTGCCAGCAGCCCCACATCCCAGCCCCAGCATTTT
cdr3_aa: CASSPTSQPQHF

j_call: TRBJ2-5
clone_size: NA
d_call: NA
v_call: TRBV29-1
cdr3_length: 11
cdr3_nt: TGCAGCGTGGCAGTTCAAGAGACCCAGTACTTC
cdr3_aa: CSVAVQETQYF

j_call: TRBJ2-3
clone_size: large
d_call: NA
v_call: TRBV7-8
cdr3_length: 15
cdr3_nt: TGTGCCAGCAGCTTGGGCGGAGGAGGCACAGATACGCAGTATTTT
cdr3_aa: CASSLGGGGTDTQYF

j_call: TRBJ1-5
clone_size: NA
d_call: NA
v_call: TRBV30
cdr3_length: 14
cdr3_nt: TGTGCCGTTACACGGGGTAATAGCAATCAGCCCCAGCATTTT
cdr3_aa: CAVTRGNSNQPQHF

j_call: TRBJ1-5
clone_size: NA
d_call: NA
v_call: TRBV6-4
cdr3_length: 15
cdr3_nt: TGTGCCAGCAGTAAAGACAGGTCCTCGAATCAGCCCCAGCATTTT
cdr3_aa: CASSKDRSSNQPQHF

j_call: TRBJ2-7
clone_size: NA
d_call: TRBD2
v_call: TRBV30
cdr3_length: 14
cdr3_nt: TGTGCCTCCCGAGGGGGCCGCGGGGGGGACGAGCAGTACTTC
cdr3_aa: CASRGGRGGDEQYF

j_call: TRBJ2-3
clone_size: few
d_call: TRBD2
v_call: TRBV6-4
cdr3_length: 14
cdr3_nt: TGTGCCAGCAGTGACGGGGGGGGCACAGATACGCAGTATTTT
cdr3_aa: CASSDGGGTDTQYF

j_call: TRBJ1-5
clone_size: NA
d_call: TRBD1
v_call: TRBV30
cdr3_length: 12
cdr3_nt: TGTGCCTGGAGCTCCGGGACAGGGCCCCAGCATTTT
cdr3_aa: CAWSSGTGPQHF

j_call: TRBJ2-7
clone_size: NA
d_call: TRBD1
v_call: TRBV29-1
cdr3_length: 11
cdr3_nt: TGCAGCGTTGAAGAGGGGACAGGGCAGTACTTC
cdr3_aa: CSVEEGTGQYF

j_call: TRBJ2-1
clone_size: NA
d_call: NA
v_call: TRBV29-1
cdr3_length: 15
cdr3_nt: TGCAGCGTTCAGACCCATGGGAGCTCCTACAATGAGCAGTTCTTC
cdr3_aa: CSVQTHGSSYNEQFF

j_call: TRBJ2-7
clone_size: NA
d_call: TRBD1
v_call: TRBV29-1
cdr3_length: 13
cdr3_nt: TGCAGCGGGAGACAGGGGGGATCCTACGAGCAGTACTTC
cdr3_aa: CSGRQGGSYEQYF

j_call: TRBJ1-1
clone_size: few
d_call: NA
v_call: TRBV5-1
cdr3_length: 15
cdr3_nt: TGCGCCAGCAGCAATATGCGGGGCTCAGACACTGAAGCTTTCTTT
cdr3_aa: CASSNMRGSDTEAFF

j_call: TRBJ2-5
clone_size: NA
d_call: TRBD2
v_call: TRBV6-1
cdr3_length: 15
cdr3_nt: TGTGCCAGCAGTGATTTAGCGGGGGGGCAAGAGACCCAGTACTTC
cdr3_aa: CASSDLAGGQETQYF

j_call: TRBJ2-7
clone_size: NA
d_call: NA
v_call: TRBV30
cdr3_length: 12
cdr3_nt: TGTGCCTGGAGTAGAGGGAACTACGAGCAGTACTTC
cdr3_aa: CAWSRGNYEQYF

j_call: TRBJ2-1
clone_size: NA
d_call: TRBD1
v_call: TRBV6-5
cdr3_length: 15
cdr3_nt: TGTGCCAGCAGTATGGGACAGGGCACCTACAATGAGCAGTTCTTC
cdr3_aa: CASSMGQGTYNEQFF

j_call: TRBJ2-7
clone_size: NA
d_call: TRBD2
v_call: TRBV29-1
cdr3_length: 15
cdr3_nt: TGCAGCGTCAAGCCTGGACTAGCGGGAGGGTACGAGCAGTACTTC
cdr3_aa: CSVKPGLAGGYEQYF

j_call: TRBJ1-2
clone_size: NA
d_call: TRBD1
v_call: TRBV29-1
cdr3_length: 12
cdr3_nt: TGCAGCGTCTTGACAGGGGGAAATGGCTACACCTTC
cdr3_aa: CSVLTGGNGYTF

j_call: TRBJ1-2
clone_size: NA
d_call: TRBD1
v_call: TRBV30
cdr3_length: 18
cdr3_nt: TGTGCCTGGAGTGTACAAAGGACAGGGGGTGTCCCTCACTATGGCTACACCTTC
cdr3_aa: CAWSVQRTGGVPHYGYTF